Here is one T cell receptor (beta chain) with its context. After removal of 6 bases from V and 2 bases from J, the junction contained 9 bases not matched to a gene. From germline, CDR1 is SGHRS and CDR2 YFSETQ. The CDR3 sequence is 16 residues long. The sample originates from a study of cytomegalovirus exposure and HLA in healthy donors. Vbeta (60) and Jbeta (13) primers were used in the PCR. Measured with immunoSEQ multiplex PCR; TCRdb has only the in-frame clones, and not every one. The top ten hold around 1.8% of the sample, which has 95,000 to 150,000 clones, over 60% seen once. Sequenced sample: PBMCs. The receptor comes from a man aged 50-59 years in good health and CMV-seronegative. This chain connects TRBV5-1 to TRBJ1-1; TRBD1 matches at 11 bases. CDR3 in DNA: TGCGCCAGCACCCAAGGACAGGGGGCTGCTAACACTGAAGCTTTCTTT. Residues: CASTQGQGAANTEAFF.